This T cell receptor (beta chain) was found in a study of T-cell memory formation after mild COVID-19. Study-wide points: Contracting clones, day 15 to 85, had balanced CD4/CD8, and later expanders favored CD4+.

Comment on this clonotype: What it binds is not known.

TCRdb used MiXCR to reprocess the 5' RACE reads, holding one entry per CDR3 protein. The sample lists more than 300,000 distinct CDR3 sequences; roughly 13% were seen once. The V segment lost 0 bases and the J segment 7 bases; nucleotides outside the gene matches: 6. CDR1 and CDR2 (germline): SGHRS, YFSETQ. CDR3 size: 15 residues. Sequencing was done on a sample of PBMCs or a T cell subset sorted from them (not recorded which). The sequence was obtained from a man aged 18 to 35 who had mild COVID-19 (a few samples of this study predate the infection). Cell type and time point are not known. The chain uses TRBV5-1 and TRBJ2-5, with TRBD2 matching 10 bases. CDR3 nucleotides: TGCGCCAGCAGCTTGGATCCAGCGGGGGGGGCGACCCAGTACTTC. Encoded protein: CASSLDPAGGATQYF.